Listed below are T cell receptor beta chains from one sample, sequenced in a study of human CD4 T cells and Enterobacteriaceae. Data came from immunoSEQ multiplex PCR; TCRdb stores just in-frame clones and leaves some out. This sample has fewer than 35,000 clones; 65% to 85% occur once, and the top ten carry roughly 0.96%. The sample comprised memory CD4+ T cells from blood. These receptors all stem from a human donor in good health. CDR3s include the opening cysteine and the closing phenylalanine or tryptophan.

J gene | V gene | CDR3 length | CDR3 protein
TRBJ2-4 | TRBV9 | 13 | CASSVAAKNIQYF
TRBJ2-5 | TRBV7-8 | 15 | CASSLSEDNQETQYF
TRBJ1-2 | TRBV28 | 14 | CASSHGQGSYGYTF
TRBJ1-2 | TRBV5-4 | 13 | CASSLRSNYGYTF
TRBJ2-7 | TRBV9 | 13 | CASSVGPGYEQYF
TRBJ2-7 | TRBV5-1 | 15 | CASSLGGGDSYEQYF
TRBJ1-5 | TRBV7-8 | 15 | CASSGGQGPLQPQHF
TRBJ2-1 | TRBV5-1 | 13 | CASSSSGYNEQFF
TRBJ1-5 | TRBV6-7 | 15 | CASSYKGYSNQPQHF
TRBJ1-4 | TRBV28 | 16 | CASSPLIQTDNEKLFF
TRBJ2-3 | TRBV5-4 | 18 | CASSSRGGLAGAKDTQYF
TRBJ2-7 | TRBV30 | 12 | CACRDRTYEQYF
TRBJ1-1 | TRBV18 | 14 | CASSPGLTKGEAFF
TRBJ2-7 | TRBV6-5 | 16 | CASSYRGARGFYEQYF
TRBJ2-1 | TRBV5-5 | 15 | CASSSSRPSNNEQFF
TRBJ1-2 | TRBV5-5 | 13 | CASSPRQGHGYTF
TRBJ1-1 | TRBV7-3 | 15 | CASSGPQTMNTEAFF
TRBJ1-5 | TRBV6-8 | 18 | CASSYVQAPNYSNQPQHF
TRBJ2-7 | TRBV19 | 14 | CASSPGTGGVRQYF
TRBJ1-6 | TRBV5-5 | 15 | CASSLGFRGDSPLHF
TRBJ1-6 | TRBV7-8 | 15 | CASSRIQGSYSPLHF
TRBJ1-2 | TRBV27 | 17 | CASSLSKAGDRADGYTF
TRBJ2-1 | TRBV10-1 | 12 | CASSEREGVQFF
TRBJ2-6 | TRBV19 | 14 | CASINRVGANVLTF
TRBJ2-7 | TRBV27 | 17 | CASSFSTGTSGLYEQYF
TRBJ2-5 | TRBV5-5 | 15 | CASSLGQGVLETQYF
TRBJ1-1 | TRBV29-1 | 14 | CSVVRAGMNTEAFF
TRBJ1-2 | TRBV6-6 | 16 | CASSYSGQGVDYGYTF
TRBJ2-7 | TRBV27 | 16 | CASSSKGGGISYEQYF
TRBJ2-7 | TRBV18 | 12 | CASSPQGNEQYF
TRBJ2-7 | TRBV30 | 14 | CAWAGTSGAYEQYF
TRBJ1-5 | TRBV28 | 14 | CASSLGHHMGPQHF
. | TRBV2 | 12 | CASKGLPYEQYF
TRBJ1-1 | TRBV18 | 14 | CASSPPGRNTEAFF
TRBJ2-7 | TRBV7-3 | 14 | CASSEGLAGNEQYF
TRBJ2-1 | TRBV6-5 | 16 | CASSFRQGPSDNEQFF
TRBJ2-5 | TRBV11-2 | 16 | CASSLAGGGAAETQYF
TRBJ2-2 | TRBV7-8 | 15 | CASSPDGLEAGELFF
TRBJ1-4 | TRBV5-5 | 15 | CASSLSAGLGEKLFF
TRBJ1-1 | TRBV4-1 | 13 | CASRHRDGAEAFF
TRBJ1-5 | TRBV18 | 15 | CASSPGTGVDQPQHF
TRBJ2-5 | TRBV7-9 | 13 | CASSPVTQETQYF
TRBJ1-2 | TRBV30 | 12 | CAWSPNNYGYTF
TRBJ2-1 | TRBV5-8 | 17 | CASRGLAGTPSYNEQFF
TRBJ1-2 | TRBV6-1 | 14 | CASSDPGTNYGYTF
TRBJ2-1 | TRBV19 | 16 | CASSSGGGLASGGQFF
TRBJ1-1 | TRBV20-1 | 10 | CSCNRGEAFF